Below, one T cell receptor (beta chain) is given with its context. Antigen: not known. The authors split each subset's genomic DNA evenly across several immunoSEQ plates. The repertoire was sequenced with immunoSEQ multiplex PCR; TCRdb's copy has only in-frame clones and lacks some. The table lists 530,000 or so clones, over 60% of them singletons, with around an eighth in the top ten. The data derive from a study of shared clonotypes between healthy human individuals. Study-wide results and limits: A small donor pool kept down the genetic and exposure-history diversity that was represented.

CDR1 SGHTA and CDR2 FQGTGA come from the germline V gene. The CDR3 is 14 residues long. V was pared by 2 bases and J by 4 bases, with 11 bases between. This receptor was identified in a woman in her thirties or forties in good health. Some clones in this sample may be carry-over from other donors' samples. The V gene is TRBV7-3, the J gene TRBJ1-2; D ambiguous. The sample comprised PBMCs. The CDR3: CASSLAAIGYGYTF. In DNA form, the CDR3 reads TGTGCCAGCAGCTTAGCTGCTATCGGCTATGGCTACACCTTC. Based on the CDR3 plus reference TRBV7-3 and TRBJ1-2, the full variable domain is GAGVSQTPSNKVTEKGKYVELRCDPISGHTALYWYRQSLGQGPEFLIYFQGTGAADDSGLPNDRFFAVRPEGSVSTLKIQRTERGDSAVYLCASSLAAIGYGYTFGSGTRLTVV.